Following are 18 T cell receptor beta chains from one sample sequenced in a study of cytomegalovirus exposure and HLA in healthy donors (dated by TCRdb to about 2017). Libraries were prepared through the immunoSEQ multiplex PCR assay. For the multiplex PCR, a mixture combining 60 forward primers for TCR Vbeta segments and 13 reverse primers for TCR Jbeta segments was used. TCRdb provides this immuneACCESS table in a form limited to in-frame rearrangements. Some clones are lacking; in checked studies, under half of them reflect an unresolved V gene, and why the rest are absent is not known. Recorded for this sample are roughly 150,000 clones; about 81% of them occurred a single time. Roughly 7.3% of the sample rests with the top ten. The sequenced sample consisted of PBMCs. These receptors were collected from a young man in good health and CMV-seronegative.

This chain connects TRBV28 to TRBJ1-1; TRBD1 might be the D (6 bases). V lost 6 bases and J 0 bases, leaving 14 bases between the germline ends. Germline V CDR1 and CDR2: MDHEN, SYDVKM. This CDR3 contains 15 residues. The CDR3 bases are TGTGCCAGCAGCCTATTCGACAGGCTGAACACTGAAGCTTTCTTT. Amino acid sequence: CASSLFDRLNTEAFF. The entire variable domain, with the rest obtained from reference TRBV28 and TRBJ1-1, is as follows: DVKVTQSSRYLVKRTGEKVFLECVQDMDHENMFWYRQDPGLGLRLIYFSYDVKMKEKGDIPEGYSVSREKKERFSLILESASTNQTSMYLCASSLFDRLNTEAFFGQGTRLTVV.

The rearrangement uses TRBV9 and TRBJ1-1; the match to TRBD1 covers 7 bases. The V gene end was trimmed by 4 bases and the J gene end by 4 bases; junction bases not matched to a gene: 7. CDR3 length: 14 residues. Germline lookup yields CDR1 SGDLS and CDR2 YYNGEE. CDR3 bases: TGTGCCAGCAGCCTCCCCGGGGACAGCACTGAAGCTTTCTTT. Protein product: CASSLPGDSTEAFF.

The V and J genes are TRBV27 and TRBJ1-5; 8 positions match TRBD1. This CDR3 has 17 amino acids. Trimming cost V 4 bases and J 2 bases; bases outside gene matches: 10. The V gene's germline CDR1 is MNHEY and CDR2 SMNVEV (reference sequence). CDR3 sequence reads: CASSSPDRENCNQPQHF. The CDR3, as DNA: TGTGCCAGCAGTTCCCCGGACAGGGAGAATTGCAATCAGCCCCAGCATTTT.

CDR3 protein: CASSLTGVVGEKLFF. DNA for the CDR3: TGTGCCAGCAGCTTAACAGGGGTGGTAGGCGAAAAACTGTTTTTT. The chain uses TRBV7-6 and TRBJ1-4, with 7 bases identical to TRBD1. CDR1 and CDR2 from the germline V gene are SGHVS and FNYEAQ. The V segment lost 2 bases and the J segment 8 bases; nucleotides outside the gene matches: 8. The CDR3 is 15 amino acids.

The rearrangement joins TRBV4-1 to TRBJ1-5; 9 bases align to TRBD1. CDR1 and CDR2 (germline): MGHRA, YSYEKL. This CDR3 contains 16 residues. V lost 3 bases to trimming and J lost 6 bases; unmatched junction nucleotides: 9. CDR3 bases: TGCGCCAGCAGCCAGGGACAGGGAGCAAAAGCTCAGCCCCAGCATTTT. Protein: CASSQGQGAKAQPQHF.

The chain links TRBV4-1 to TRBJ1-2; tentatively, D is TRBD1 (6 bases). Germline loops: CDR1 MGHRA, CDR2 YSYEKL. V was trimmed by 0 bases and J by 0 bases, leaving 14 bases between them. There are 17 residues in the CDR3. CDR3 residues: CASSQEHRVGANYGYTF. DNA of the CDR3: TGCGCCAGCAGCCAAGAGCACAGGGTTGGAGCTAACTATGGCTACACCTTC.

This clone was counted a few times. The CDR3 reads CASSYGTAAWEETQYF. In DNA form, the CDR3 reads TGTGCCAGCAGCTACGGGACAGCGGCATGGGAAGAGACCCAGTACTTC. The chain carries TRBV6-5 and TRBJ2-5; 7 bases line up with TRBD1. The V gene's germline CDR1 is MNHEY and CDR2 SVGAGI. The ends lost 6 bases at V and 3 bases at J; junction bases unmatched: 13. The CDR3 contains 16 residues.

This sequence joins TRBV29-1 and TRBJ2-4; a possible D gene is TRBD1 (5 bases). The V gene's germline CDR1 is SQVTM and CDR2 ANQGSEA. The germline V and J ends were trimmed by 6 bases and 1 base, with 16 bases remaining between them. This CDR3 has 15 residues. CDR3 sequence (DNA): TGCAGCGTGGAGCCCCAGGGATCGGCCAAAAACATTCAGTACTTC. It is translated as CSVEPQGSAKNIQYF.

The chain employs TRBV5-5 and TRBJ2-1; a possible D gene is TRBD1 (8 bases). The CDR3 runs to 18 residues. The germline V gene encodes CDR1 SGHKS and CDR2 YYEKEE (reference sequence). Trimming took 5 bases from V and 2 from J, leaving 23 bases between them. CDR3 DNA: TGTGCCAGCAGGCCAACAGGGGGATTCGGACTAGCCTACAATGAGCAGTTCTTC. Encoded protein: CASRPTGGFGLAYNEQFF.

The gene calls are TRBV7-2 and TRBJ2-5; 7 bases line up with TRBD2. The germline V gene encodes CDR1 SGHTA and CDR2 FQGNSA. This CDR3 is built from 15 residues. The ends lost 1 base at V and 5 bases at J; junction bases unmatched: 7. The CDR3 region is CASSLDGGGSETQYF. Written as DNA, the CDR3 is TGTGCCAGCAGCTTAGATGGGGGGGGGTCGGAGACCCAGTACTTC.

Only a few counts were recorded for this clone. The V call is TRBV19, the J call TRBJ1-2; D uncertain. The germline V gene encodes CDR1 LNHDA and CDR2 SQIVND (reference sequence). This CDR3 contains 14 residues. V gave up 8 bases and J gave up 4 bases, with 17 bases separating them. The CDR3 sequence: CASREDRRLYGYTF. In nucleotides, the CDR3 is TGTGCCAGTCGAGAGGACCGGAGGCTCTATGGCTACACCTTC.

The CDR3 DNA follows: TGTGCCAGTAAGGGACAGGGAGGGAACAATGAGCAGTTCTTC. This gives the protein CASKGQGGNNEQFF. J is TRBJ2-1 and V is TRBV19; 9 bases are a match to TRBD1. Germline V CDR1 and CDR2: LNHDA, SQIVND (reference sequence). V dropped 7 bases and J dropped 5; count of bases not matched to a gene: 6. The CDR3 covers 14 residues.

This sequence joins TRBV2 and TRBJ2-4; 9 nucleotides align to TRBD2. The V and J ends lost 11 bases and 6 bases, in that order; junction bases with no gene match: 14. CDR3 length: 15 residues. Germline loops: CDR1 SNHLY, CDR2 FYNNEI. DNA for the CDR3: TGTGCCGCCAGCAAGGCGAGCGGGGGGCTAAACATTCAGTACTTC. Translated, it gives CAASKASGGLNIQYF.

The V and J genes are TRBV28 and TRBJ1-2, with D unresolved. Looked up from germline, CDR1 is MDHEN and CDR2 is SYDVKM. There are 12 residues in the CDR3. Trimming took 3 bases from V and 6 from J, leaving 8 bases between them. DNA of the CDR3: TGTGCCAGCAGTTTGTCCCTTGATGGCTACACCTTC. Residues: CASSLSLDGYTF.

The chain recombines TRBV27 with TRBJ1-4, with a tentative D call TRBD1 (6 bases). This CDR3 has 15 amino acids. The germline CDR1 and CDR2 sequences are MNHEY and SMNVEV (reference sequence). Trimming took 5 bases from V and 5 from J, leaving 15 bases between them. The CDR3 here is CASSPTGIYNEKLFF. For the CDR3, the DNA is TGTGCCAGCAGTCCAACAGGGATCTACAATGAAAAACTGTTTTTT.

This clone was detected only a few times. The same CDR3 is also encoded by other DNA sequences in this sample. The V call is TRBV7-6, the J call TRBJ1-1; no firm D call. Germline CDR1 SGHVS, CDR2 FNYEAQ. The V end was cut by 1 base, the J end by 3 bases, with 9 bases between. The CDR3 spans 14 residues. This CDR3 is CASSLDGGDTEAFF. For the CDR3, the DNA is TGTGCCAGCAGCTTAGACGGCGGGGACACTGAAGCTTTCTTT.

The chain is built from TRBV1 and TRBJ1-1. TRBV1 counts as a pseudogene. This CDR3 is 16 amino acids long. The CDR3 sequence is CTSSQYSGGPNNEAFF. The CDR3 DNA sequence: TGCACCAGCAGCCAGTACTCCGGGGGGCCGAACAATGAAGCTTTCTTT.

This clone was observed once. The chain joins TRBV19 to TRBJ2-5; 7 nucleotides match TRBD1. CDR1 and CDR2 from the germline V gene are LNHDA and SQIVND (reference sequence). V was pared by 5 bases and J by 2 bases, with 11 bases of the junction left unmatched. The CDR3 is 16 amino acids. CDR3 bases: TGTGCCAGTAGTCCCTTTCGGACAGGCCTTCAAGAGACCCAGTACTTC. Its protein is CASSPFRTGLQETQYF.